The 18 T cell receptor beta chains listed next were all sequenced from one sample in a study of PD-1 blockade in classical Hodgkin lymphoma. Each of the patients experienced relapse following autologous stem cell transplantation, and their brentuximab vedotin exposure differed. The protocol was immunoSEQ multiplex PCR, while the TCRdb copy is restricted to in-frame clones and leaves out a portion. The sample holds 50,000 to 75,000 clones; around 88% are singletons and the top ten take approximately 13%. The sequenced sample was peripheral blood mononuclear cells (PBMCs), obtained at baseline. The source of these receptors is a human donor with classical Hodgkin lymphoma.

V usage is TRBV12-5 and J usage is TRBJ2-6; no definite D call. The CDR3 runs to 17 residues. Germline CDR1 and CDR2: LGHNT and FRNRAP. V gave up 2 bases and J gave up 0 bases, with 11 bases separating them. CDR3 coding DNA: TGTGCTAGTGGTTTGCCGGTATTTCCCTCTGGGGCCAACGTCCTGACTTTC. Its protein is CASGLPVFPSGANVLTF.

V gene TRBV27 combines with J gene TRBJ1-5, with D tentatively TRBD1 (6 bases). V dropped 6 bases and J dropped 0 bases, with 12 bases sitting between them. CDR3 size: 15 residues. Germline V gene data show CDR1 as MNHEY and CDR2 as SMNVEV (reference sequence). CDR3 region: CASRPRGASNQPQHF. The CDR3 DNA sequence: TGTGCCAGCAGGCCCAGGGGTGCTAGCAATCAGCCCCAGCATTTT.

The V and J genes are TRBV18 and TRBJ1-4; 7 bases are shared with TRBD1. V lost 6 bases, J lost 7 bases, and 11 bases stayed unmatched. The CDR3 has 15 residues. Germline CDR1 KGHSH, CDR2 LQKENI. Written as DNA, the CDR3 is TGTGCCAGCTCCCCGCAGGGGGTTTGGGGTGAAAAACTGTTTTTT. Its protein product is CASSPQGVWGEKLFF.

This chain joins TRBV7-2 and TRBJ1-2; D perhaps matches TRBD1 (6 bases). V lost 5 bases, J lost 3 bases, and 16 bases lay in between. This CDR3 is built from 15 residues. The germline V gene encodes CDR1 SGHTA and CDR2 FQGNSA. The CDR3 nucleotides are TGTGCCAGCAGCCTCCGACAGGCAAGAGACTATGGCTACACCTTC. Its protein is CASSLRQARDYGYTF.

The rearrangement uses TRBV6-1 and TRBJ2-7, with D perhaps matching TRBD2 (6 bases). Trimming cost V 6 bases and J 2 bases, with 14 bases left between them. Per germline, CDR1 MNHNS and CDR2 SASEGT. The CDR3 has 14 residues. This chain's CDR3 is CASSDGGFTYEQYF. The CDR3 coding sequence is TGTGCCAGCAGCGATGGGGGGTTTACCTACGAGCAGTACTTC.

The V and J genes are TRBV25-1 and TRBJ1-2; D is undetermined. This CDR3 spans 12 amino acids. The germline CDR1 and CDR2 sequences are MGHDK and SYGVNS. The V gene lost 6 bases and the J gene lost 4 bases, with 9 bases spanning the gap. The CDR3 sequence is CASSTGFYGYTF. Written as DNA, the CDR3 is TGTGCCAGCAGCACGGGGTTCTATGGCTACACCTTC.

The rearrangement uses TRBV5-1 and TRBJ1-1, with 7 bases that match TRBD1. V shed 2 bases, J shed 1 base, and the junction held 5 bases outside the gene matches. Germline V gene lookup returns CDR1 SGHRS and CDR2 YFSETQ. The CDR3 is made up of 15 amino acids. This CDR3 is CASSFEKGANTEAFF. DNA for the CDR3: TGCGCCAGCAGCTTTGAAAAGGGGGCGAACACTGAAGCTTTCTTT.

This chain joins TRBV4-3 and TRBJ2-1, with 8 bases lining up with TRBD2. Looked up from germline, CDR1 is LGHNA and CDR2 is YSLEER. The CDR3 length is 16 residues. V was clipped by 4 bases and J by 8 bases; unmatched bases: 13. In DNA, the CDR3 is TGCGCCAGCAGCCGAAACCGGGAGGGGCCTAGCTATGAGCAGTTCTTC. Protein: CASSRNREGPSYEQFF.

The gene calls are TRBV5-1 and TRBJ1-1; D uncertain. V lost 4 bases to trimming and J lost 1 base, with 5 bases between them. CDR3 length equals 12 residues. CDR1 SGHRS and CDR2 YFSETQ come from the germline V gene. Here the CDR3 DNA reads TGCGCCAGCAGCGCGGCGAACACTGAAGCTTTCTTT. Protein sequence: CASSAANTEAFF. Filled out from reference TRBV5-1 and TRBJ1-1, the complete variable domain reads KAGVTQTPRYLIKTRGQQVTLSCSPISGHRSVSWYQQTPGQGLQFLFEYFSETQRNKGNFPGRFSGRQFSNSRSEMNVSTLELGDSALYLCASSAANTEAFFGQGTRLTVV.

The J gene is TRBJ2-1, the V gene TRBV5-8; possibly TRBD2 for D (5 bases). Germline CDR1 is SGHTS and CDR2 is YDEGEE. Trimming shortened V by 6 bases and J by 8 bases, and 18 bases separated the two germline ends. This CDR3 has 14 amino acids. CDR3 bases: TGTGCCAGCACCCGGACTCCCGGGGTCTATGAGCAGTTCTTC. It specifies CASTRTPGVYEQFF.

The V call is TRBV2, the J call TRBJ2-7, with 7 bases matching TRBD1. Unmatched junction bases numbered 7, after V lost 10 bases and J lost 4 bases. CDR1 is SNHLY and CDR2 is FYNNEI in the germline V gene. The CDR3 is made up of 12 amino acids. The CDR3 reads CATSRDSYEQYF. In DNA form, the CDR3 reads TGTGCCACGTCCCGGGACAGTTACGAGCAGTACTTC.

This clone was detected only once. The chain carries TRBV27 and TRBJ2-7; D call uncertain. Germline CDR1 and CDR2: MNHEY and SMNVEV (reference sequence). CDR3 length: 13 residues. V lost 6 bases and J 0 bases, leaving 9 bases between the germline ends. For the CDR3, the DNA is TGTGCCAGCAGCAACCTCATCTCCTACGAGCAGTACTTC. This sequence encodes CASSNLISYEQYF.

The chain couples TRBV6-1 to TRBJ2-5; D gene ambiguous. Per germline, CDR1 MNHNS and CDR2 SASEGT. Between the trimmed V and J ends, which lost 3 bases and 5 bases, there was a span of 10 bases. The CDR3 is made up of 13 amino acids. The CDR3 here is CASSESPPETQYF. The CDR3, as DNA: TGTGCCAGCAGTGAGTCCCCCCCGGAGACCCAGTACTTC.

J is TRBJ2-3 and V is TRBV7-3, with D perhaps assigned TRBD1 or TRBD2 (5 bases each). Per germline, CDR1 SGHTA and CDR2 FQGTGA. This CDR3 contains 15 residues. V lost 6 bases and J lost 5, with 18 bases in between. CDR3 sequence (DNA): TGTGCCAGCAGTGACCGGGGCTTAGTTGGAGATACGCAGTATTTT. Translating gives CASSDRGLVGDTQYF.

This clone occurred a few times. This chain connects TRBV5-4 to TRBJ2-7; D is unclear. Trimming stripped 0 bases from V and 3 bases from J, with 13 bases between. CDR1 and CDR2 from the germline V gene are SGHNT and YYREEE (reference sequence). The CDR3 runs to 15 residues. Here the CDR3 reads CASSLAAVDLYEQYF. For the CDR3, the DNA is TGTGCCAGCAGCTTGGCGGCAGTCGATCTCTACGAGCAGTACTTC.

The chain combines TRBV30 with TRBJ2-7; D gene ambiguous. CDR1 is GTSNPN, CDR2 SVGIG, per germline (reference sequence). V dropped 2 bases and J dropped 4 bases, with 15 bases sitting between them. This CDR3 contains 14 residues. In nucleotides, the CDR3 is TGTGCCTGGAGTAGCCGGGCCAGAGAATACGAGCAGTACTTC. This codes for CAWSSRAREYEQYF.

The rearrangement uses TRBV11-2 and TRBJ2-7; TRBD2 aligns across 7 bases. The germline V gene has CDR1 SGHAT and CDR2 FQNNGV. The CDR3 length is 16 residues. The ends lost 4 bases at V and 2 bases at J; junction bases unmatched: 11. The CDR3 loop reads CASSSGWEGRPYEQYF. CDR3 nucleotides: TGTGCCAGCAGCTCCGGTTGGGAGGGGAGGCCCTACGAGCAGTACTTC.

The V and J genes are TRBV2 and TRBJ1-4; tentative D call: TRBD1 (6 bases). CDR1 and CDR2 from the germline V gene are SNHLY and FYNNEI. Trimming shortened V by 4 bases and J by 1 base, and 10 bases separated the two germline ends. The CDR3 is 15 amino acids. The CDR3 nucleotides read TGTGCCAGCAGTGGGACAGTTATAACTAATGAAAAACTGTTTTTT. Translated: CASSGTVITNEKLFF.